This T cell receptor (beta chain) was obtained from a study of OX40 agonist ivuxolimab in advanced cancers. Study context: Enrolled patients in dose escalation had cancers that were hepatocellular carcinoma, melanoma, renal cell or head and neck cancer. A partial response was reached by three patients: one with hepatocellular carcinoma and two with cutaneous melanoma.

This CDR3 has 13 amino acids. CDR1 and CDR2 (germline): MRHNA, SNTAGT. Trimming took off 1 base at V and 3 bases at J, with 5 bases between the two ends. Assay used: immunoSEQ multiplex PCR; TCRdb lists only in-frame clones, some missing. The sample carries about 67,000 clones, around 93% recorded once. To note about this clone: Its antigen is not known.

General observations from the study: Partly responding patients at 0.1-3.0 mg/kg showed some of the smallest clonal expansion.

Sequences were derived from CD4+ or CD8+ T cells sorted from blood, sampled in a trial of the OX40 agonist ivuxolimab. The J gene is TRBJ2-3, the V gene TRBV6-4, with D maybe TRBD1 (5 bases). This clonotype originated in an adult with an advanced solid tumor such as melanoma, head and neck, liver or kidney cancer. The CDR3 reads CASSDWTTDTQYF. CDR3 DNA sequence: TGTGCCAGCAGTGACTGGACAACAGATACGCAGTATTTT.